This T cell receptor beta chain was sequenced in a study of cytomegalovirus exposure and HLA in healthy donors. This CDR3 spans 15 amino acids. V lost 0 bases to trimming and J lost 10 bases, with 14 bases between them. Germline CDR1 reads SGDLS; CDR2 reads YYNGEE. The PCR contained 60 Vbeta and 13 Jbeta primers. Clones were sequenced by immunoSEQ multiplex PCR, and TCRdb holds only the in-frame ones, with some missing. The repertoire includes tens of thousands of clones, 76% of them detected once, and 4% to 5.5% sits in the top ten. The TCR comes from a young man in good health and CMV-seropositive. Source material: PBMCs. The gene calls are TRBV9 and TRBJ1-6; no reliable D call. The CDR3 region has the DNA TGTGCCAGCAGCGTAGGGCAGGTAGAGGGATCACCCCTCCACTTT. It yields the protein CASSVGQVEGSPLHF.